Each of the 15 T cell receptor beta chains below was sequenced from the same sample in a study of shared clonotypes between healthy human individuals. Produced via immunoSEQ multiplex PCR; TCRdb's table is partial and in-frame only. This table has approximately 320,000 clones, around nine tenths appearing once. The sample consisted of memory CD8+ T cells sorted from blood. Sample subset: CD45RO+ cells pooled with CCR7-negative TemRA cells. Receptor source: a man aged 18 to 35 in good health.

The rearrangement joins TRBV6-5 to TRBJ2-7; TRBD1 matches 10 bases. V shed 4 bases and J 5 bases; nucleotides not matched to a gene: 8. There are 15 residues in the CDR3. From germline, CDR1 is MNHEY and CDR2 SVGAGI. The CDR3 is CASSWTGGPRDEQYF. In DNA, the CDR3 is TGTGCCAGCAGTTGGACAGGGGGGCCGCGCGACGAGCAGTACTTC.

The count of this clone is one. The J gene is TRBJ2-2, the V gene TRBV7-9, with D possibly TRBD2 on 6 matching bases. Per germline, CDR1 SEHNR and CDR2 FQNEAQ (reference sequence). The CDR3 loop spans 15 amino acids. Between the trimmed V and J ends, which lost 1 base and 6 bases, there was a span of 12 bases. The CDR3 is CASSLVRGGAGELFF. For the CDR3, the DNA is TGTGCCAGCAGCTTAGTTAGAGGAGGGGCCGGGGAGCTGTTTTTT.

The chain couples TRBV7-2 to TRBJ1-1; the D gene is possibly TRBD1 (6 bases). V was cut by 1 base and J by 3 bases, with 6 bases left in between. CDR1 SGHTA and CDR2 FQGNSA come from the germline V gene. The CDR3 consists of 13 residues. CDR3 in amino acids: CASSLEGDTEAFF. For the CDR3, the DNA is TGTGCCAGCAGCTTAGAGGGGGACACTGAAGCTTTCTTT.

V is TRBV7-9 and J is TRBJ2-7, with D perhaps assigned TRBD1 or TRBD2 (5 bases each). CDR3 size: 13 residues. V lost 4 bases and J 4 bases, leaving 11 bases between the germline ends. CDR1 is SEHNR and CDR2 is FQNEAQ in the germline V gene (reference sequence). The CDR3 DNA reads TGTGCCAGCAGCTCGCTTGGGGGATACGAGCAGTACTTC. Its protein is CASSSLGGYEQYF.

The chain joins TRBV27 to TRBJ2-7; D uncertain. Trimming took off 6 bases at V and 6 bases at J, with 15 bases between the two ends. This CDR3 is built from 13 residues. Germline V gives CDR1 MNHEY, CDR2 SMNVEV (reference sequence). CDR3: CASRPLRTLEQYF. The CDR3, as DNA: TGTGCCAGCAGACCCCTGCGCACCCTCGAGCAGTACTTC.

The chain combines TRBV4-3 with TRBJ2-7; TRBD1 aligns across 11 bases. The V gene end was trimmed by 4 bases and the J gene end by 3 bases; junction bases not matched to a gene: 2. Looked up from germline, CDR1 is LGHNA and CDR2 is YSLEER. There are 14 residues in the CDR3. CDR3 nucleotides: TGCGCCAGCAGCCCGGGGACAGGGGGCTACGAGCAGTACTTC. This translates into CASSPGTGGYEQYF.

DNA of the CDR3: TGCAGCTCCTCCGGGACAGGGTTTAACGAGCAGTACTTC. It specifies CSSSGTGFNEQYF. The chain employs TRBV29-1 and TRBJ2-7, with 9 nucleotides matching TRBD1. Germline CDR1 and CDR2: SQVTM and ANQGSEA. The CDR3 has 13 amino acids. Losses at the gene ends were 8 bases for V and 5 bases for J; bases not matched to a gene: 10.

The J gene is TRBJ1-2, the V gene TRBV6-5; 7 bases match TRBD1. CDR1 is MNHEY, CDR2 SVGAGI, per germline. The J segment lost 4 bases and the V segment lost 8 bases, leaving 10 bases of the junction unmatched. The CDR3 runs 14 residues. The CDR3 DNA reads TGTGCCAGCGGGAGACAGGGTGGGGGCTATGGCTACACCTTC. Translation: CASGRQGGGYGYTF.

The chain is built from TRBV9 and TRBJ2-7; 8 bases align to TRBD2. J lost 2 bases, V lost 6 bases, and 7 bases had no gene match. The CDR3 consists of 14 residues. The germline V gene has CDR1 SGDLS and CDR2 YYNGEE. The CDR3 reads CASNEGGLAYEQYF. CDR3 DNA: TGTGCCAGCAATGAGGGGGGACTAGCCTACGAGCAGTACTTC.

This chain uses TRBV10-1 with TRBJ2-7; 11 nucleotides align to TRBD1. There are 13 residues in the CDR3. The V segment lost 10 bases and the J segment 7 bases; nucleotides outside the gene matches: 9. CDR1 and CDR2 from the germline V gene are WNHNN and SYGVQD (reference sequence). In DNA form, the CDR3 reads TGCGCCATTCTGGGGACAGGGGGTAAAGAGCAGTACTTC. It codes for CAILGTGGKEQYF.

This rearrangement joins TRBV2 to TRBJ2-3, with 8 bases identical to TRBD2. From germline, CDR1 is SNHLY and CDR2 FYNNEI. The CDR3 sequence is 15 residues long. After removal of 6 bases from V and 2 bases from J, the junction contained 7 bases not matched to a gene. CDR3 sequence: CASSPGGVFTDTQYF. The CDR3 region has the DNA TGTGCCAGCAGCCCGGGGGGGGTATTCACAGATACGCAGTATTTT.

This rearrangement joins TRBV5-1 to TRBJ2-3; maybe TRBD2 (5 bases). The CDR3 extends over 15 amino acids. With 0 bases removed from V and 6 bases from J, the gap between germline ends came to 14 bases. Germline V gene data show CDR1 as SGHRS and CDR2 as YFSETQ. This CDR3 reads CASSLAPGSVDTQYF. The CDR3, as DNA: TGCGCCAGCAGCTTGGCACCGGGGTCCGTGGATACGCAGTATTTT.

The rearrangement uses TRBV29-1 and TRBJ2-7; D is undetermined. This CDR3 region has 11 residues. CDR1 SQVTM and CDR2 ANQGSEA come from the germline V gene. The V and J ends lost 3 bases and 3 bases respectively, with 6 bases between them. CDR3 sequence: CSVERNYEQYF. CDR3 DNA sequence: TGCAGCGTTGAGCGGAACTACGAGCAGTACTTC.

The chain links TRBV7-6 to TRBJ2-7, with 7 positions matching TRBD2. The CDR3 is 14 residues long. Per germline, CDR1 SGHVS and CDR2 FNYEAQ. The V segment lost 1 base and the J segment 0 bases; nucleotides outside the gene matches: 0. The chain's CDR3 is CASSLGDYSYEQYF. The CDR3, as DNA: TGTGCCAGCAGCTTAGGGGACTACTCCTACGAGCAGTACTTC.

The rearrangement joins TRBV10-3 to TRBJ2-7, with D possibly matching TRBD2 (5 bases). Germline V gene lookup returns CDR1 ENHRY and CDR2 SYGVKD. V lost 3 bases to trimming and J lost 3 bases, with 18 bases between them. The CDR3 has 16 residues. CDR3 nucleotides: TGTGCCATCAGTGACCCCGCGGAGGCTGCCAACTACGAGCAGTACTTC. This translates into CAISDPAEAANYEQYF.